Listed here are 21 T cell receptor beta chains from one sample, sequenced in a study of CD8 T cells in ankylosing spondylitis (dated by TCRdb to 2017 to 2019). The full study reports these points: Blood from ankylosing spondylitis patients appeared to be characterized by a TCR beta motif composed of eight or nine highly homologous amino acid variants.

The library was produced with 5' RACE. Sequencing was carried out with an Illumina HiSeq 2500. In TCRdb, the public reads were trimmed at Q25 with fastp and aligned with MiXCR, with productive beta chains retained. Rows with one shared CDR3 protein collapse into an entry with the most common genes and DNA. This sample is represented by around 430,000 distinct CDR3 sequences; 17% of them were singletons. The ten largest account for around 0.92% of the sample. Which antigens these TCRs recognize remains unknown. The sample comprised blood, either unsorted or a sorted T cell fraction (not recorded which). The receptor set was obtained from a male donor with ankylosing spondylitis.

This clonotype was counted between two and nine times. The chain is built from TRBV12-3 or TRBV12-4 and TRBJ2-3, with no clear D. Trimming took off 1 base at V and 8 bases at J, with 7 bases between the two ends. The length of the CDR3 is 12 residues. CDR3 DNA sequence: TGTGCCAGCAGTTTAGGTGTTTCTACGCAGTATTTT. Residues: CASSLGVSTQYF.

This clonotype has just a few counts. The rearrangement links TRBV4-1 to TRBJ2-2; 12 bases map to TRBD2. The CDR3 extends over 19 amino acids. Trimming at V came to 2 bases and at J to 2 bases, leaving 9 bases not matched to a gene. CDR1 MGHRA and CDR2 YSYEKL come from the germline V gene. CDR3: CASSQTLAGGVINTGELFF. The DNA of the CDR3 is TGCGCCAGCAGCCAAACTCTAGCGGGGGGGGTAATTAACACCGGGGAGCTGTTTTTT.

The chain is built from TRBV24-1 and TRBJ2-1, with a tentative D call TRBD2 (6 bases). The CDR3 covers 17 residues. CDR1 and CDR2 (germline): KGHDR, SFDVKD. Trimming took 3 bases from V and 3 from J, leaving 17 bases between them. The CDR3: CATSDPVRSSGYNEQFF. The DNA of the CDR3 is TGTGCCACCAGTGATCCCGTGCGTAGTAGCGGCTACAATGAGCAGTTCTTC.

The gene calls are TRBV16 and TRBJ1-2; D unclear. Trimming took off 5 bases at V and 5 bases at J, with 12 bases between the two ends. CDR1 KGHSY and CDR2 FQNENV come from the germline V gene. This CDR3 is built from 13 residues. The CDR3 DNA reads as TGTGCCAGCAGCAAGAGAGAGGGTTATGGCTACACCTTC. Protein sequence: CASSKREGYGYTF. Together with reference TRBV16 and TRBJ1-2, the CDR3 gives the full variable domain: GEEVAQTPKHLVRGEGQKAKLYCAPIKGHSYVFWYQQVLKNEFKFLISFQNENVFDETGMPKERFSAKCLPNSPCSLEIQATKLEDSAVYFCASSKREGYGYTFGSGTRLTVV.

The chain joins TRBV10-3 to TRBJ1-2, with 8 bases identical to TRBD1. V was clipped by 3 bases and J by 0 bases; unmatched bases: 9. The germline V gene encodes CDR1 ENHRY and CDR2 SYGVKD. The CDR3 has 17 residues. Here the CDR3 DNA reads TGTGCCATCAGTGACAGTGGACAGGGATGGCCTAACTATGGCTACACCTTC. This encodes CAISDSGQGWPNYGYTF.

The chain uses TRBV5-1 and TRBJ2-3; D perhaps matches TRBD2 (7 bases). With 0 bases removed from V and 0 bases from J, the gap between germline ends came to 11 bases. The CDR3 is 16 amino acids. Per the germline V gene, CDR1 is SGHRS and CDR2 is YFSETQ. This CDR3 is CASSLDGGASTDTQYF. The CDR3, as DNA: TGCGCCAGCAGCTTGGATGGGGGGGCTAGCACAGATACGCAGTATTTT.

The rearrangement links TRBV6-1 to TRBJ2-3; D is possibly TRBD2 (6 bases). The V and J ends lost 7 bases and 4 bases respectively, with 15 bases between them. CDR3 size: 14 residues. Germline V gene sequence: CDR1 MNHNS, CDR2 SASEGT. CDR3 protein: CASNAARGSDTQYF. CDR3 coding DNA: TGTGCCAGCAACGCGGCCCGGGGGTCAGATACGCAGTATTTT.

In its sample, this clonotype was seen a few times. CDR3 bases: TGCGCCAGCAGCCAGGTCCCGGGACAGGGCTACGAGCAGTACTTC. It encodes CASSQVPGQGYEQYF. This chain joins TRBV4-3 and TRBJ2-7, with 9 bases that match TRBD1. The V and J ends lost 3 bases and 3 bases, in that order; junction bases with no gene match: 6. The CDR3 runs 15 residues. In germline, CDR1 is LGHNA, CDR2 YSLEER.

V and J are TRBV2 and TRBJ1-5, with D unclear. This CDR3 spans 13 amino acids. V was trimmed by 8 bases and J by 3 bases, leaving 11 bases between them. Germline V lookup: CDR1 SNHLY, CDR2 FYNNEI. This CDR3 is CASRAEINQPQHF. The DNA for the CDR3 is TGTGCCAGCCGGGCAGAAATCAATCAGCCCCAGCATTTT.

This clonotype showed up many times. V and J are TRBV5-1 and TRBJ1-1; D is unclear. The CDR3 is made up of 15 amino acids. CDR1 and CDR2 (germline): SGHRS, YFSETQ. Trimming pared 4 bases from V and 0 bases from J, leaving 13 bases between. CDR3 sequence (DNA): TGCGCCAGCAGCCTGGCGGGATTTATGAACACTGAAGCTTTCTTT. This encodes CASSLAGFMNTEAFF.

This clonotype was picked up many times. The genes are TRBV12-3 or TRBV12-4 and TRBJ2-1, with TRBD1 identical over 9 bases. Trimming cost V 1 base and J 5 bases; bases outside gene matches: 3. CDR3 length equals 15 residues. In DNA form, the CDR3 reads TGTGCCAGCAGTTTAGGGACAGGGGTCCACAATGAGCAGTTCTTC. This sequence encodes CASSLGTGVHNEQFF.

The CDR3 nucleotides are TGTGCCTGGAGTGGAAGCGGACCTAGCACAGATACGCAGTATTTT. It is translated as CAWSGSGPSTDTQYF. The genes are TRBV30 and TRBJ2-3, with a possible D match to TRBD2 (5 bases). The CDR3 is 15 amino acids. V was shortened by 1 base and J by 0 bases, with 11 bases between the two germline ends. Germline assignment: CDR1 GTSNPN and CDR2 SVGIG (reference sequence).

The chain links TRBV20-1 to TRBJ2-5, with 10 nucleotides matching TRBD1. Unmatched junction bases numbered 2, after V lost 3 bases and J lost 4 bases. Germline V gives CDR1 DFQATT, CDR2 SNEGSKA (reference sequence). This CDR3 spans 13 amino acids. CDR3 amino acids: CSARTGGTETQYF. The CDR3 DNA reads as TGCAGTGCTAGGACAGGGGGCACAGAGACCCAGTACTTC.

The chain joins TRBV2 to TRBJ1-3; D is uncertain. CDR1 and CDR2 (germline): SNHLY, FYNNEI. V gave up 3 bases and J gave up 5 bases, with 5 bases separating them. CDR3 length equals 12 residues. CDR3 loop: CASSEFRNTIYF. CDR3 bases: TGTGCCAGCAGTGAGTTTAGAAACACCATATATTTT. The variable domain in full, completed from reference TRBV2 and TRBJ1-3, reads EPEVTQTPSHQVTQMGQEVILRCVPISNHLYFYWYRQILGQKVEFLVSFYNNEISEKSEIFDDQFSVERPDGSNFTLKIRSTKLEDSAMYFCASSEFRNTIYFGEGSWLTVV.

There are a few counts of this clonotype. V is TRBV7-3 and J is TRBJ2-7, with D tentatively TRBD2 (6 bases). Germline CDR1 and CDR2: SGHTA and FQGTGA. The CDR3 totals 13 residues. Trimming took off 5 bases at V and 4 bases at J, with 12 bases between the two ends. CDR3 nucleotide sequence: TGTGCCAGCAGCCGCGGGGACGGATACGAGCAGTACTTC. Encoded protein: CASSRGDGYEQYF.

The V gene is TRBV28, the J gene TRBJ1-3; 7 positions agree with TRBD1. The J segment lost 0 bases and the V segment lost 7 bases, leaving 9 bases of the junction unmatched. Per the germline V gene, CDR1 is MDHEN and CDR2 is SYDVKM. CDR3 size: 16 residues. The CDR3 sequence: CASTADRPVSGNTIYF. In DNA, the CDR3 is TGTGCCAGCACCGCGGACAGGCCGGTCTCTGGAAACACCATATATTTT.

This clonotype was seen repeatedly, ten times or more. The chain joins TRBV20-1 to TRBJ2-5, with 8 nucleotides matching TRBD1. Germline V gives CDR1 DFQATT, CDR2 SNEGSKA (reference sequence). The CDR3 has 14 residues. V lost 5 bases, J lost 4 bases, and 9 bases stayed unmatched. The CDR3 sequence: CSASNDRGGETQYF. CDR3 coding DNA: TGCAGTGCTTCCAACGACAGGGGTGGAGAGACCCAGTACTTC.

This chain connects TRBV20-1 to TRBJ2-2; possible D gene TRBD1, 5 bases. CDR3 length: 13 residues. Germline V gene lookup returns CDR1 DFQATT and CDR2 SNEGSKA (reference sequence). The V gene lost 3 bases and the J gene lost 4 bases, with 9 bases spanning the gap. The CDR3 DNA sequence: TGCAGTGCTAGGTGGGGCTCCACCGGGGAGCTGTTTTTT. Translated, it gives CSARWGSTGELFF.

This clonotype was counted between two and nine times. CDR3 DNA: TGCGCCAGCAGCCAAGATGGTGCCGGGGAGCTGTTTTTT. This translates into CASSQDGAGELFF. This rearrangement joins TRBV4-3 to TRBJ2-2, with D hard to call. The V gene's germline CDR1 is LGHNA and CDR2 YSLEER. V was cut by 0 bases and J by 6 bases, with 5 bases left in between. The CDR3 has 13 amino acids.

The CDR3 DNA is TGCGCCAGCAGCTTGGAGGGACAGGGGGCGGATGGCTACACCTTC. Translated, it gives CASSLEGQGADGYTF. V is TRBV5-1 and J is TRBJ1-2; TRBD1 aligns across 12 bases. The V gene end was trimmed by 0 bases and the J gene end by 6 bases; junction bases not matched to a gene: 3. Germline V gene sequence: CDR1 SGHRS, CDR2 YFSETQ. The CDR3 length is 15 residues. The full variable domain, in which reference TRBV5-1 and TRBJ1-2 provide the parts outside the CDR3, is KAGVTQTPRYLIKTRGQQVTLSCSPISGHRSVSWYQQTPGQGLQFLFEYFSETQRNKGNFPGRFSGRQFSNSRSEMNVSTLELGDSALYLCASSLEGQGADGYTFGSGTRLTVV.

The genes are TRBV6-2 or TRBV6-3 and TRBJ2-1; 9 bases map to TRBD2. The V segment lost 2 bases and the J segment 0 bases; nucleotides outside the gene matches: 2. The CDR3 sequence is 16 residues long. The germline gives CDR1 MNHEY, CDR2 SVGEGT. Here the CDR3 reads CASSYKRGVSYNEQFF. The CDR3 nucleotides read TGTGCCAGCAGTTACAAGCGGGGGGTCTCCTACAATGAGCAGTTCTTC.